This T cell receptor beta chain was identified in a study of beta chain features in type 1 diabetes. What was sequenced were expressed TCRB transcripts, since all of the isolated RNA had been reverse transcribed. Data came from immunoSEQ multiplex PCR; TCRdb stores just in-frame clones and leaves some out. The sample lists a few hundred thousand clones, roughly 12% occurring once. This clone was counted between two and nine times. What it recognizes is unknown. Other DNA sequences within the sample encode an identical CDR3. Trimming removed 2 bases at V and 10 bases at J, with 6 bases between. This CDR3 spans 12 amino acids. Germline V gives CDR1 MNHEY, CDR2 SVGAGI. Regarding the study as a whole: The naive, central memory and Treg TCRB repertoires showed an apparent similarity that was greater among patients than among healthy donors. There was a moderate but significant shortening of TCRB CDR3s in all four CD4+ subsets of Type 1 diabetes patients.

Sequenced input: naive CD4+ T cells from blood. The rearrangement links TRBV6-5 to TRBJ1-6; D remains unclear. This clonotype was sampled from a young man in good health. CDR3 coding DNA: TGTGCCAGCAGTTACGGGGAGTCACCCCTCCACTTT. This sequence encodes CASSYGESPLHF.